This T cell receptor (beta chain) comes out of a study of cytomegalovirus exposure and HLA in healthy donors. Participants comprised healthy donors of bone marrow. Both 60 Vbeta primers and 13 Jbeta primers went into the PCR. Assay used: immunoSEQ multiplex PCR; TCRdb lists only in-frame clones, some missing. The sample has over 150,000 clones, around 75% seen once. On this clone itself: Its antigen remains unidentified.

Notes on the study in general: A classifier reportedly called cytomegalovirus status with high sensitivity and specificity. Presence/absence analyses assumed roughly uniform sequencing depth across donors, which may not hold.

J was trimmed by 5 bases and V by 7 bases; bases with no gene match: 21. The CDR3 contains 19 residues. Germline CDR1 KGHSH, CDR2 LQKENI. The gene calls are TRBV18 and TRBJ1-4; the match to TRBD1 covers 8 bases. Sequencing was performed on PBMCs. This TCR derives from a male donor in good health and CMV-seronegative. The CDR3 protein is CASFPDLGTGSSLNEKLFF. The CDR3 region has the DNA TGTGCCAGCTTTCCCGACCTCGGGACAGGTTCGAGCTTAAATGAAAAACTGTTTTTT.